One and the same sample provided the 10 T cell receptor beta chains below, sequenced in a study of regulatory T cells in long-lasting Graves disease. Time point described: persistent/refractory GD, antithyroid drugs over 5 years with positive TRAb. The authors made the TCR library using RNA they extracted from PBMCs. Arm-PCR of CDR3 regions with iRepertoire HTBI primers generated TCR beta libraries. TCRdb re-derived calls from the multiplex PCR reads in MiXCR, one entry per CDR3 protein. In the table there are about 470,000 distinct CDR3 sequences, less than 25% of which are singletons. Here the sequenced sample was peripheral blood mononuclear cells (PBMCs), taken when the disease was refractory, from a patient treated with antithyroid drugs. The receptors were sampled from a female donor with Graves disease.

J is TRBJ2-1 and V is TRBV7-9; no firm D call. Germline V gene data show CDR1 as SEHNR and CDR2 as FQNEAQ (reference sequence). There are 16 residues in the CDR3. V lost 2 bases and J 0 bases, leaving 11 bases between the germline ends. The CDR3 nucleotides read TGTGCCAGCAGCTTACACCTTATGAGCTCCTACAATGAGCAGTTCTTC. Protein: CASSLHLMSSYNEQFF.

The chain combines TRBV6-1 with TRBJ1-6; D is unclear. V gave up 8 bases and J gave up 7 bases, with 12 bases separating them. Germline V lookup: CDR1 MNHNS, CDR2 SASEGT. This CDR3 contains 13 residues. Here the CDR3 DNA reads TGTGCCAGCTCCCACAAGCAAAATTCACCCCTCCACTTT. This translates into CASSHKQNSPLHF.

The CDR3 nucleotides read TGTGCCACCAGCAGAGATATGGGTCGAGGGCAGCCCCAGCATTTT. This translates into CATSRDMGRGQPQHF. This sequence joins TRBV15 and TRBJ1-5; no clear D. The CDR3 is 15 amino acids. Looked up from germline, CDR1 is LNHNV and CDR2 is YYDKDF (reference sequence). V shed 0 bases and J shed 7 bases, with 13 bases lying between them.

This clonotype was counted a few times. The rearrangement links TRBV3-1 to TRBJ1-2, with 8 bases aligning to TRBD1. Germline CDR1 and CDR2: LGHDT and YNNKEL (reference sequence). V was pared by 1 base and J by 4 bases, with 5 bases of the junction left unmatched. The CDR3 covers 15 residues. CDR3 nucleotide sequence: TGTGCCAGCAGCCAAGCCAGGGGGCGCGGCTATGGCTACACCTTC. Protein sequence: CASSQARGRGYGYTF. The full variable domain, its missing parts supplied by reference TRBV3-1 and TRBJ1-2, is DTAVSQTPKYLVTQMGNDKSIKCEQNLGHDTMYWYKQDSKKFLKIMFSYNNKELIINETVPNRFSPKSPDKAHLNLHINSLELGDSAVYFCASSQARGRGYGYTFGSGTRLTVV.

This clonotype has at least ten counts. V usage is TRBV28 and J usage is TRBJ1-5; D is uncertain. CDR3 size: 13 residues. The germline V and J ends were trimmed by 3 bases and 2 bases, with 5 bases remaining between them. Germline CDR1 and CDR2: MDHEN and SYDVKM. The CDR3 region has the DNA TGTGCCAGCAGTTTCTCGCGCAATCAGCCCCAGCATTTT. This sequence encodes CASSFSRNQPQHF.

This clonotype is medium-sized by share. The chain joins TRBV12-3 or TRBV12-4 to TRBJ1-1; 8 bases align to TRBD1. The CDR3 is 15 residues long. After removal of 7 bases from V and 4 bases from J, the junction contained 11 bases not matched to a gene. In DNA, the CDR3 is TGTGCCAGCACCCCTCCAGGGGGCTATGGCACTGAAGCTTTCTTT. Protein: CASTPPGGYGTEAFF.

This clonotype was found a few times. This chain links TRBV9 with TRBJ2-7; no firm D call. CDR3 length equals 15 residues. The germline gives CDR1 SGDLS, CDR2 YYNGEE. V was clipped by 0 bases and J by 4 bases, with 14 bases between them. CDR3 nucleotide sequence: TGTGCCAGCAGCGTAGACCCCAGCGCAACTTACGAGCAGTACTTC. Translating gives CASSVDPSATYEQYF.

In its sample, this clonotype was seen a few times. This sequence joins TRBV7-9 and TRBJ2-6, with a tentative D call TRBD1 (5 bases). The germline V gene has CDR1 SEHNR and CDR2 FQNEAQ (reference sequence). This CDR3 contains 15 residues. V was pared by 6 bases and J by 0 bases, with 9 bases between. CDR3 in amino acids: CASRKGNSGANVLTF. The CDR3 bases are TGTGCCAGCAGAAAGGGGAACTCTGGGGCCAACGTCCTGACTTTC.

Comment on this clonotype: This may come from a read error, since a much larger clone is one base off. Here the CDR3 reads CASSYGGEGNSEHYF. CDR3 nucleotides: TGTGCCAGCAGTTATGGGGGGGAGGGCAATTCCGAGCATTACTTC. The chain uses TRBV6-2 or TRBV6-3 and TRBJ2-7, with TRBD2 identical over 7 bases. This CDR3 spans 15 amino acids. The germline V gene encodes CDR1 MNHEY and CDR2 SVGEGT.

This clonotype was seen only a few times. The chain links TRBV28 to TRBJ2-4, with a weak D call TRBD1 (6 bases). The V gene lost 1 base and the J gene lost 4 bases, with 17 bases spanning the gap. CDR1 is MDHEN and CDR2 is SYDVKM in the germline V gene. The CDR3 runs 17 residues. The CDR3 is CASSLFRGGRGKNIQYF. The CDR3 nucleotides are TGTGCCAGCAGTTTATTCCGTGGGGGCAGAGGAAAAAACATTCAGTACTTC.